The 15 T cell receptor beta chains listed next were all sequenced from one sample in a study of blood T cells in healthy people across ages. A J-beta primer mix and a sample-barcoded 5' primer were used in a second PCR of about 6 to 12 cycles. In TCRdb, the 5' RACE reads were re-called with MiXCR into one record per CDR3 protein. The sample holds 1,500,000 or so distinct CDR3 sequences, less than 45% seen once. Sequencing was done on a sample of blood. Every receptor here comes from a woman between 18 and 29 years old in good health.

Turning to this clonotype: A read error may be the cause here, since a much bigger clone is one base away. The chain joins TRBV20-1 to TRBJ2-1, with TRBD1 identical over 9 bases. The better agreement between TRBJ2-7 and the DNA end casts doubt on the J call. This CDR3 has 14 amino acids. Looked up from germline, CDR1 is DFQATT and CDR2 is SNEGSKA (reference sequence). The CDR3 loop is CSATGQGLYNEQYF. DNA of the CDR3: TGCAGTGCTACGGGACAGGGACTTTACAATGAGCAGTACTTC.

There are a few counts of this clonotype. The genes are TRBV24-1 and TRBJ2-1; no clear D gene. CDR1 and CDR2 from the germline V gene are KGHDR and SFDVKD. The CDR3 runs 14 residues. With 0 bases removed from V and 8 bases from J, the gap between germline ends came to 10 bases. The DNA for the CDR3 is TGTGCCACCAGTGATTTGCCTCTGGCAGATGAGCAGTTCTTC. It yields the protein CATSDLPLADEQFF.

The rearrangement links TRBV20-1 to TRBJ1-2; D perhaps matches TRBD1 (5 bases). Between the trimmed V and J ends, which lost 6 bases and 7 bases, there was a span of 15 bases. The CDR3 consists of 12 residues. Germline V gene lookup returns CDR1 DFQATT and CDR2 SNEGSKA (reference sequence). In DNA, the CDR3 is TGCAGTGCCGTAGAGTTGGGGGTTGGCTACACCTTC. Protein: CSAVELGVGYTF.

This clonotype turned up a few times. The chain joins TRBV5-5 to TRBJ2-3; 7 bases map to TRBD2. Trimming cost V 4 bases and J 0 bases; bases outside gene matches: 2. There are 14 residues in the CDR3. CDR1 and CDR2 from the germline V gene are SGHKS and YYEKEE (reference sequence). CDR3 loop: CASSRDYSTDTQYF. In DNA, the CDR3 is TGTGCCAGCAGCAGGGACTACAGCACAGATACGCAGTATTTT. Full variable domain (missing parts from reference TRBV5-5 and TRBJ2-3): DAGVTQSPTHLIKTRGQQVTLRCSPISGHKSVSWYQQVLGQGPQFIFQYYEKEERGRGNFPDRFSARQFPNYSSELNVNALLLGDSALYLCASSRDYSTDTQYFGPGTRLTVL.

A few counts support this clonotype. This chain uses TRBV27 with TRBJ1-6; perhaps TRBD1 as D (5 bases). There are 13 residues in the CDR3. In germline, CDR1 is MNHEY, CDR2 SMNVEV (reference sequence). V was trimmed by 0 bases and J by 8 bases, leaving 5 bases between them. CDR3 nucleotides: TGTGCCAGCAGTTTATCGGGGGATTCACCCCTCCACTTT. Protein product: CASSLSGDSPLHF.

The V call is TRBV7-6, the J call TRBJ1-1; 11 nucleotides agree with TRBD1. Looked up from germline, CDR1 is SGHVS and CDR2 is FNYEAQ. V dropped 0 bases and J dropped 6; count of bases not matched to a gene: 0. The CDR3 totals 14 residues. The CDR3 DNA sequence: TGTGCCAGCAGCTTAGCGGGACAGGGGGCTGAAGCTTTCTTT. Translating it yields CASSLAGQGAEAFF.

This clonotype was seen a handful of times. This sequence joins TRBV14 and TRBJ2-2, with 12 bases that match TRBD2. Germline V gene sequence: CDR1 SGHDN, CDR2 FVKESK. Trimming removed 4 bases from V and 4 bases from J; junction bases left unmatched: 4. This CDR3 is 16 amino acids long. The CDR3 reads CASSLWTSGVTGELFF. CDR3 bases: TGTGCCAGCAGCCTCTGGACTAGCGGGGTCACCGGGGAGCTGTTTTTT.

This chain links TRBV7-8 with TRBJ2-7; 9 nucleotides align to TRBD1. Germline V gene lookup returns CDR1 SGHVS and CDR2 FQNEAQ. This CDR3 has 17 amino acids. J lost 1 base, V lost 2 bases, and 9 bases had no gene match. This CDR3 reads CASSLKYPGQGSYEQYF. DNA of the CDR3: TGTGCCAGCAGCTTAAAGTACCCGGGACAGGGTTCCTACGAGCAGTACTTC. Variable domain in full (rest from reference TRBV7-8 and TRBJ2-7): GAGVSQSPRYKVAKRGQDVALRCDPISGHVSLFWYQQALGQGPEFLTYFQNEAQLDKSGLPSDRFFAERPEGSVSTLKIQRTQQEDSAVYLCASSLKYPGQGSYEQYFGPGTRLTVT.

In this sample, this clonotype turned up a few times. One end of the junction is discordant with germline, which a read error may explain. This rearrangement joins TRBV3-1 to TRBJ2-1; 12 bases are a match to TRBD2. The CDR3 length is 16 residues. Germline CDR1 and CDR2: LGHDT and YNNKEL (reference sequence). CDR3 bases: TGTGCCAGCAGTTCCGGACTAGCGGGGCTTTACAATGAGCGGTTCTTC. Its translation: CASSSGLAGLYNERFF.

Details on this clonotype: A junction boundary mismatches the germline segment, possibly from a read error. This sequence joins TRBV11-2 and TRBJ1-1, with no clear D. CDR1 is SGHAT, CDR2 FQNNGV, per germline. The CDR3 contains 15 residues. CDR3 nucleotides: TGTGCCAGCATCCCGGGGTTACGGCTGAACGCTGAAGCTTTCTTT. Amino acid sequence: CASIPGLRLNAEAFF.

The chain joins TRBV10-3 to TRBJ2-1, with TRBD1 matching 9 bases. Trimming took 3 bases from V and 6 from J; bases not matched to a gene: 6. This CDR3 has 15 amino acids. CDR1 is ENHRY and CDR2 is SYGVKD in the germline V gene. CDR3 sequence (DNA): TGTGCCATCAGTGATCCGGGACAGGGTACCAATGAGCAGTTCTTC. Its protein product is CAISDPGQGTNEQFF.

The chain is built from TRBV20-1 and TRBJ2-2; D gene ambiguous. Germline assignment: CDR1 DFQATT and CDR2 SNEGSKA (reference sequence). The V end lost 6 bases, the J end lost 1 base, and 12 bases lay between the germline ends. CDR3 length: 14 amino acids. The CDR3 coding sequence is TGCAGTGCCACCAACACAGAGAACACCGGGGAGCTGTTTTTT. Translating it yields CSATNTENTGELFF.

J is TRBJ2-3 and V is TRBV20-1; D is uncertain. V was trimmed by 3 bases and J by 0 bases, leaving 10 bases between them. The CDR3 is made up of 14 amino acids. Germline V gene lookup returns CDR1 DFQATT and CDR2 SNEGSKA (reference sequence). This CDR3 is CSARGTTSTDTQYF. The DNA of the CDR3 is TGCAGTGCTAGGGGAACCACTAGCACAGATACGCAGTATTTT.

This clonotype was detected only a few times. The CDR3, as DNA: TGTGCCAGCTCACCCCCAGGTAATAGCAATCAGCCCCAGCATTTT. Translating gives CASSPPGNSNQPQHF. This chain connects TRBV18 to TRBJ1-5; D not certain. Germline loops: CDR1 KGHSH, CDR2 LQKENI. The CDR3 consists of 15 residues. V lost 3 bases to trimming and J lost 0 bases, with 9 bases between them.

This chain links TRBV7-9 with TRBJ2-7; the match to TRBD2 covers 8 bases. V gave up 5 bases and J gave up 2 bases; unmatched junction bases: 8. The CDR3 length is 15 residues. Germline-derived CDR1 and CDR2 are SEHNR and FQNEAQ (reference sequence). In DNA form, the CDR3 reads TGTGCCAGCAGCCTGAATAGCGGGGCGCCCTACGAGCAGTACTTC. Its protein is CASSLNSGAPYEQYF.